This T cell receptor (beta chain) was sequenced for a study of T cell changes during pregnancy in multiple sclerosis. Only in-frame clones appear in the TCRdb table, and some are missing; sequencing was by immunoSEQ multiplex PCR. Among about 53,000 clones, around nine tenths were seen once, and the ten largest hold less than 0.6%. CDR1 and CDR2 (germline): SNHLY, FYNNEI. With 1 base removed from V and 4 bases from J, the gap between germline ends came to 14 bases. The CDR3 extends over 16 amino acids. Sequences were derived from CD4+ T cells from peripheral blood mononuclear cells, sampled in the third trimester of pregnancy. The source of this sequence is a female donor with multiple sclerosis, enrolled in a pregnancy study. The chain uses TRBV2 and TRBJ1-3; possibly TRBD1 for D (5 bases). The CDR3 nucleotides read TGTGCCAGCAGTGAAGGGTCCGGGGGGTCCGGAAACACCATATATTTT. As protein: CASSEGSGGSGNTIYF.